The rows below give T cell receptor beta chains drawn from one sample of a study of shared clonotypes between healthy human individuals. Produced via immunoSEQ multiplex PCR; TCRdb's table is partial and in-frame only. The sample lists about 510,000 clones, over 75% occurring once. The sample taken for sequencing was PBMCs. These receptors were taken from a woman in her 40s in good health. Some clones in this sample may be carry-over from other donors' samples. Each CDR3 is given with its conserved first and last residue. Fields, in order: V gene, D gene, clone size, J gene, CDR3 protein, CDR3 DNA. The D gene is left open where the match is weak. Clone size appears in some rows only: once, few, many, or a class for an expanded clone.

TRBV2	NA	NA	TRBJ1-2	CASIPGIGGLNYGYTF	TGTGCCAGCATACCGGGGATCGGGGGGCTCAACTATGGCTACACCTTC
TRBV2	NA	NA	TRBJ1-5	CASSATVYSNQPQHF	TGTGCCAGCAGTGCCACAGTCTATAGCAATCAGCCCCAGCATTTT
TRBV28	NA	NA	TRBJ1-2	CASKGRVTKSHDGYTF	TGTGCCAGCAAGGGACGGGTGACAAAATCGCATGATGGCTACACCTTC
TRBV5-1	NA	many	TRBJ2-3	CASSPSSPDTQYF	TGCGCCAGCAGCCCAAGTAGCCCCGATACGCAGTATTTT
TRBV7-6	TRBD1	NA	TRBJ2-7	CASSFHPSQGANQWEQYF	TGTGCCAGCAGCTTTCACCCCTCACAGGGGGCAAATCAGTGGGAGCAGTACTTC
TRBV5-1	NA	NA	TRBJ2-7	CASSLVSGVGYEQYF	TGCGCCAGCAGCTTGGTTTCGGGAGTGGGGTACGAGCAGTACTTC
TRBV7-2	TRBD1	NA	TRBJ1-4	CASSLDRRGTNEKLFF	TGTGCCAGCAGCCTGGACAGGCGAGGGACTAATGAAAAACTGTTTTTT
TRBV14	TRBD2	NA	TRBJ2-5	CASSPSGGAVWETQYF	TGTGCCAGCAGCCCCTCGGGGGGGGCCGTGTGGGAGACCCAGTACTTC
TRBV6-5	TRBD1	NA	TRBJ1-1	CASSEGQENTEAFF	TGTGCCAGCAGTGAGGGACAGGAGAACACTGAAGCTTTCTTT
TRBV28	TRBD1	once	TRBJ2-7	CASTRPRGTHEQYF	TGTGCCAGCACTCGACCCAGGGGGACCCACGAGCAGTACTTC
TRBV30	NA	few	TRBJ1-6	CAWRQGLTNSPLHF	TGTGCCTGGAGGCAGGGCCTAACTAATTCACCCCTCCACTTT
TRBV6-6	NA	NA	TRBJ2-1	CASSYPGGDLYNEQFF	TGTGCCAGCAGTTACCCTGGGGGAGACCTTTACAATGAGCAGTTCTTC
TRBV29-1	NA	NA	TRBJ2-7	CSVGLAEPYEQYF	TGCAGCGTTGGGCTGGCGGAACCCTACGAGCAGTACTTC
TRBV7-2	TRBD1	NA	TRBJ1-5	CASSFNKGGEPQHF	TGTGCCAGCAGCTTTAATAAAGGGGGCGAGCCCCAGCATTTT
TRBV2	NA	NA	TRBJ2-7	CASSQQGKGYEQYF	TGTGCCAGCAGTCAACAGGGAAAGGGCTACGAGCAGTACTTC
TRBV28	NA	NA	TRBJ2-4	CASSLGVLAKNIQYF	TGTGCCAGCAGTTTAGGGGTACTAGCCAAAAACATTCAGTACTTC
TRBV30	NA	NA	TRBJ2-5	CAWNRRERETQYF	TGTGCCTGGAATCGTAGAGAAAGGGAGACCCAGTACTTC
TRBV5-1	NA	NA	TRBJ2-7	CASSLNPGSSYEQYF	TGCGCCAGCAGCTTGAATCCGGGGAGCTCCTACGAGCAGTACTTC
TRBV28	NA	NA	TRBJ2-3	CASTGTPSTDTQYF	TGTGCCAGCACTGGAACACCTAGCACAGATACGCAGTATTTT
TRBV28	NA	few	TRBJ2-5	CASGPGQQYF	TGTGCCAGCGGACCGGGACAACAATACTTC
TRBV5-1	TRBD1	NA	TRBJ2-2	CASSHGQGTGELFF	TGCGCCAGCAGCCATGGACAGGGAACCGGGGAGCTGTTTTTT
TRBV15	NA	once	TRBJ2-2	CATSRDRATGELFF	TGTGCCACCAGCAGAGATCGGGCCACCGGGGAGCTGTTTTTT
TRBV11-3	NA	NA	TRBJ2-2	CASSLGSSAGTGELFF	TGTGCCAGCAGCTTAGGATCTAGCGCCGGCACCGGGGAGCTGTTTTTT
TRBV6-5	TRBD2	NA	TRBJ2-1	CASSRAGGYYNEQFF	TGTGCCAGCAGTAGAGCGGGAGGGTATTACAATGAGCAGTTCTTC
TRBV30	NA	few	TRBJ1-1	CACEPLRGRAFF	TGTGCCTGTGAGCCCCTCCGCGGAAGGGCTTTCTTT
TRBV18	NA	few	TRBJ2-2	CASSPPGANTGELFF	TGTGCCAGCTCACCACCGGGGGCAAACACCGGGGAGCTGTTTTTT
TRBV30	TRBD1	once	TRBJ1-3	CAWGGQGVAGNTIYF	TGTGCCTGGGGGGGACAGGGGGTTGCTGGAAACACCATATATTTT
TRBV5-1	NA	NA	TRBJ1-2	CASSTDKADYGYTF	TGCGCCAGCAGCACTGACAAGGCTGACTATGGCTACACCTTC
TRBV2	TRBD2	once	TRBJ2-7	CASTSTSGYYEQYF	TGTGCCAGCACTTCGACTAGCGGATACTACGAGCAGTACTTC
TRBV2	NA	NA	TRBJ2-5	CASSEGGQVGETQYF	TGTGCCAGCAGTGAAGGGGGTCAAGTGGGGGAGACCCAGTACTTC
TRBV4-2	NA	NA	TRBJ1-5	CASSQDRGTNSNQPQHF	TGTGCCAGCAGCCAAGATAGGGGGACAAATAGCAATCAGCCCCAGCATTTT
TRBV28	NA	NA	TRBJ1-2	CATSTGQNYGYTF	TGTGCCACCTCGACCGGACAGAACTATGGCTACACCTTC
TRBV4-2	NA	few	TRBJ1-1	CASSRRLSGDTEAFF	TGTGCCAGCAGCCGCCGCCTGTCAGGGGACACTGAAGCTTTCTTT
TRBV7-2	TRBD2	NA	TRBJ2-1	CASSLVTGGRYNEQFF	TGTGCCAGCAGCTTAGTAACGGGAGGCCGATACAATGAGCAGTTCTTC
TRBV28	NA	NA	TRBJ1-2	CASSPGRRGSGYTF	TGTGCCAGCAGCCCGGGACGGAGGGGCTCTGGCTACACCTTC
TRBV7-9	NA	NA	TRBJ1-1	CASSVDRNPYTEAFF	TGTGCCAGCAGCGTCGACAGGAATCCTTACACTGAAGCTTTCTTT
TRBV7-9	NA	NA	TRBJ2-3	CASSPRTASTDTQYF	TGTGCCAGCAGCCCACGGACGGCTAGCACAGATACGCAGTATTTT
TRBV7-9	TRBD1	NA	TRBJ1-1	CASSQLRDRATEAFF	TGTGCCAGCAGCCAACTCCGGGACAGGGCCACTGAAGCTTTCTTT
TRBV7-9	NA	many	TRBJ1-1	CASSLEGGTEAFF	TGTGCCAGCAGCTTAGAAGGGGGCACTGAAGCTTTCTTT
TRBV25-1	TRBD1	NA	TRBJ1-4	CASSDMGQGGGSNEKLFF	TGTGCCAGCAGTGACATGGGACAGGGCGGTGGATCTAATGAAAAACTGTTTTTT
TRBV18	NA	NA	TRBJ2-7	CASSFGQTSYEQYF	TGTGCCAGCTCGTTCGGACAGACGTCCTACGAGCAGTACTTC
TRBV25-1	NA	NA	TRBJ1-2	CASSENGWDGYTF	TGTGCCAGCAGTGAAAACGGGTGGGATGGCTACACCTTC
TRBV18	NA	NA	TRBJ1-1	CASSPPSAKRNTEAFF	TGTGCCAGCTCACCACCGTCAGCGAAAAGGAACACTGAAGCTTTCTTT
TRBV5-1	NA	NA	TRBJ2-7	CASSPRNRVLSYEQYF	TGCGCCAGCAGTCCTCGAAATCGGGTTCTTTCCTACGAGCAGTACTTC
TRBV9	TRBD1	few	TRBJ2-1	CASSVEGQGANEQFF	TGTGCCAGCAGCGTAGAAGGACAGGGGGCCAATGAGCAGTTCTTC
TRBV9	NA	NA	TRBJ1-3	CASSVAFGSGNTIYF	TGTGCCAGCAGCGTAGCTTTCGGCTCTGGAAACACCATATATTTT
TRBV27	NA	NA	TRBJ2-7	CASSPGWYGSEQYF	TGTGCCAGCAGCCCGGGTTGGTACGGGAGCGAGCAGTACTTC
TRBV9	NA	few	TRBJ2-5	CASSSSDLGGETQYF	TGTGCCAGCAGCTCCTCCGATCTCGGGGGTGAGACCCAGTACTTC
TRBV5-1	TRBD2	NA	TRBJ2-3	CASSLGTSGRGTDTQYF	TGCGCCAGCAGCTTGGGGACTAGCGGGCGCGGCACAGATACGCAGTATTTT
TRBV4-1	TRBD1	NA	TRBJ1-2	CASSQEVQGFNYGYTF	TGCGCCAGCAGCCAAGAGGTACAGGGGTTTAACTATGGCTACACCTTC
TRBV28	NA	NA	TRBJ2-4	CASSQIEKRRHIQYF	TGTGCCAGCAGCCAAATAGAAAAGCGGCGACACATTCAGTACTTC
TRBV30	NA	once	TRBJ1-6	CAWSVPEDLGTPLHF	TGTGCCTGGAGTGTACCGGAGGACTTAGGGACACCCCTCCACTTT
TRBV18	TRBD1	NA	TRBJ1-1	CASSPGQGWTEAFF	TGTGCCAGCTCCCCGGGACAGGGGTGGACTGAAGCTTTCTTT
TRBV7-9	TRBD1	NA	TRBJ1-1	CASSPDADRGTEAFF	TGTGCCAGCAGCCCGGACGCGGACAGGGGGACTGAAGCTTTCTTT
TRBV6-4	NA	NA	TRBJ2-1	CASSSVGSSSSNEQFF	TGTGCCAGCAGTTCTGTCGGGTCTAGCTCGTCGAATGAGCAGTTCTTC
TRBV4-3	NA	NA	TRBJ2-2	CASSQEAGPNTGELFF	TGCGCCAGCAGCCAAGAAGCGGGCCCGAACACCGGGGAGCTGTTTTTT
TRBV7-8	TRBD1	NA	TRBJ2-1	CASSFRDRGFNEQFF	TGTGCCAGCAGCTTCCGGGACAGGGGTTTCAATGAGCAGTTCTTC